The 30 T cell receptor beta chains in this list originate from one sample, sequenced in a study of vaccination and CD4 T cells after COVID-19. No antigen is known for these receptors. Oncomine TCR Beta short-read sequencing was applied to DNA from cultured CD4+ T cells. TCRdb re-called the PCR reads with MiXCR, one entry per CDR3 protein. The table has some 25,000 distinct CDR3 sequences, roughly 50% seen once; the top ten hold 5% to 6.5%. Regarding treatment: roughly 11-day PBMC culture with coronavirus spike peptide pools or control peptides (ViraFEST assay). Sequencing was carried out using CD4+ T cells from blood, cultured in vitro. The receptors derive from a human donor who had recovered from COVID-19.

The J gene is TRBJ1-4, the V gene TRBV20-1; 8 nucleotides align to TRBD1. CDR3 length: 15 residues. CDR1 is DFQATT and CDR2 is SNEGSKA in the germline V gene (reference sequence). Trimming took 5 bases from V and 8 from J; bases not matched to a gene: 13. CDR3 region: CSAPMKQGGFEKLFF. CDR3 DNA: TGCAGTGCTCCTATGAAACAGGGGGGGTTCGAAAAACTGTTTTTT.

This sequence joins TRBV2 and TRBJ1-2; no clear D gene. V dropped 5 bases and J dropped 4 bases, with 14 bases sitting between them. Per germline, CDR1 SNHLY and CDR2 FYNNEI. There are 14 residues in the CDR3. This CDR3 reads CASSLPGNVYGYTF. The CDR3 nucleotides read TGTGCCAGCAGTTTACCGGGAAACGTCTATGGCTACACCTTC.

This chain joins TRBV5-1 and TRBJ1-1; D not certain. The germline gives CDR1 SGHRS, CDR2 YFSETQ. The length of the CDR3 is 14 residues. The germline V and J ends were trimmed by 6 bases and 3 bases, with 15 bases remaining between them. The CDR3 sequence is CASKWWGRDTEAFF. The CDR3 DNA reads TGCGCCAGCAAATGGTGGGGAAGAGACACTGAAGCTTTCTTT.

This chain uses TRBV30 with TRBJ2-1, with no clear D. Trimming removed 8 bases from V and 3 bases from J, with 17 bases in between. The CDR3 consists of 14 residues. Germline V gene lookup returns CDR1 GTSNPN and CDR2 SVGIG (reference sequence). The DNA for the CDR3 is TGTGCCGCGTCGGCATATGGCATCTACAATGAGCAGTTCTTC. This gives the protein CAASAYGIYNEQFF. The full variable domain, in which reference TRBV30 and TRBJ2-1 provide the parts outside the CDR3, is SQTIHQWPATLVQPVGSPLSLECTVEGTSNPNLYWYRQAAGRGLQLLFYSVGIGQISSEVPQNLSASRPQDRQFILSSKKLLLSDSGFYLCAASAYGIYNEQFFGPGTRLTVL.

The chain is built from TRBV28 and TRBJ2-7; D unclear. Trimming removed 2 bases from V and 5 bases from J, with 7 bases in between. The CDR3 is 12 residues long. In germline, CDR1 is MDHEN, CDR2 SYDVKM. As DNA, the CDR3 is TGTGCCAGCAGTTTAGCCGGTGACGAGCAGTACTTC. It codes for CASSLAGDEQYF.

This clonotype was seen only a few times. The chain recombines TRBV6-1 with TRBJ2-2, with D possibly being TRBD1 (5 bases). CDR3 size: 15 residues. The germline CDR1 and CDR2 sequences are MNHNS and SASEGT. Trimming took 10 bases from V and 4 from J, leaving 19 bases between them. The CDR3 loop is CATLLRAHTTGELFF. The CDR3 DNA follows: TGTGCCACTCTACTCAGGGCCCATACCACCGGGGAGCTGTTTTTT.

The rearrangement uses TRBV6-1 and TRBJ2-5; TRBD2 aligns across 8 bases. The germline V gene has CDR1 MNHNS and CDR2 SASEGT. The CDR3 runs 14 residues. V lost 6 bases, J lost 7 bases, and 10 bases stayed unmatched. CDR3 residues: CASSPPPAGGTQYF. The CDR3 nucleotides read TGTGCCAGCAGCCCCCCTCCCGCGGGGGGGACCCAGTACTTC.

This clonotype was observed a few times. CDR3 protein: CASSILGIDNSPLHF. As DNA, the CDR3 is TGTGCCAGTAGTATTCTCGGGATCGATAATTCACCCCTCCACTTT. The chain carries TRBV19 and TRBJ1-6; D uncertain. There are 15 residues in the CDR3. The V end was cut by 3 bases, the J end by 5 bases, with 11 bases between. Per the germline V gene, CDR1 is LNHDA and CDR2 is SQIVND (reference sequence).

In this sample, this clonotype turned up a few times. The V and J genes are TRBV7-6 and TRBJ2-7; D may be TRBD1 (5 bases). The CDR3 contains 13 residues. Trimming took 1 base from V and 4 from J, leaving 8 bases between them. Germline assignment: CDR1 SGHVS and CDR2 FNYEAQ. The DNA for the CDR3 is TGTGCCAGCAGCTTAGGTCCAGGGTACGAGCAGTACTTC. It translates to CASSLGPGYEQYF. Variable domain in full (rest from reference TRBV7-6 and TRBJ2-7): GAGVSQSPRYKVTKRGQDVALRCDPISGHVSLYWYRQALGQGPEFLTYFNYEAQQDKSGLPNDRFSAERPEGSISTLTIQRTEQRDSAMYRCASSLGPGYEQYFGPGTRLTVT.

The chain combines TRBV20-1 with TRBJ2-4, with D maybe TRBD2 (5 bases). V lost 3 bases to trimming and J lost 3 bases, with 15 bases between them. CDR1 DFQATT and CDR2 SNEGSKA come from the germline V gene (reference sequence). CDR3 length equals 15 residues. The CDR3 spells CSASMSREIKNIQYF. CDR3 in DNA: TGCAGTGCTAGCATGTCAAGGGAGATCAAAAACATTCAGTACTTC.

CDR3 protein: CSARNRQLNTEAFF. The CDR3 DNA sequence: TGCAGTGCTAGAAATAGACAGTTGAACACTGAAGCTTTCTTT. The chain employs TRBV20-1 and TRBJ1-1, with D maybe TRBD1 (5 bases). The CDR3 length is 14 residues. V was trimmed by 2 bases and J by 0 bases, leaving 10 bases between them. Germline values: CDR1 DFQATT, CDR2 SNEGSKA (reference sequence).

The chain links TRBV20-1 to TRBJ1-5, with TRBD1 as a possible D gene (5 bases). V gave up 3 bases and J gave up 7 bases, with 19 bases separating them. This CDR3 has 15 residues. The germline CDR1 and CDR2 sequences are DFQATT and SNEGSKA (reference sequence). This chain's CDR3 is CSARGGTVSGQPQHF. CDR3 coding DNA: TGCAGTGCTAGGGGAGGGACGGTTAGCGGCCAGCCCCAGCATTTT.

This clonotype occurred a few times. The rearrangement uses TRBV2 and TRBJ2-2; D perhaps matches TRBD2 (6 bases). V lost 6 bases and J 2 bases, leaving 13 bases between the germline ends. Germline values: CDR1 SNHLY, CDR2 FYNNEI. The CDR3 has 15 amino acids. The CDR3 here is CASREGTVNTGELFF. In DNA form, the CDR3 reads TGTGCCAGCAGGGAGGGAACGGTAAACACCGGGGAGCTGTTTTTT.

The V call is TRBV12-3 or TRBV12-4, the J call TRBJ2-5; D gene ambiguous. Trimming removed 0 bases at V and 9 bases at J, with 5 bases between. The CDR3 has 11 residues. The CDR3 spells CASSLAWAQYF. For the CDR3, the DNA is TGTGCCAGCAGTTTAGCTTGGGCCCAGTACTTC.

This clonotype turned up a few times. An end of the junction does not agree with germline; a read error may underlie this. The chain employs TRBV7-6 and TRBJ2-5; 12 nucleotides agree with TRBD2. The CDR3 totals 14 residues. Germline assignment: CDR1 SGHVS and CDR2 FNYEAQ. CDR3 in amino acids: CASSSGTSGETQYF. CDR3 DNA sequence: TGTGCTAGCAGTTCCGGGACTAGCGGGGAGACCCAGTACTTC.

This clonotype was detected only once. The gene calls are TRBV28 and TRBJ2-3; 9 positions match TRBD2. The CDR3 has 15 residues. The germline V gene encodes CDR1 MDHEN and CDR2 SYDVKM. The V gene end was trimmed by 5 bases and the J gene end by 2 bases; junction bases not matched to a gene: 5. The CDR3 sequence: CASSLPGLATDTQYF. The CDR3 nucleotides are TGTGCCAGCAGTCTGCCGGGACTAGCCACAGATACGCAGTATTTT.

This clonotype appeared a few times. V and J are TRBV28 and TRBJ1-2; D not resolved. This CDR3 is built from 14 residues. Per germline, CDR1 MDHEN and CDR2 SYDVKM. V dropped 7 bases and J dropped 4 bases, with 16 bases sitting between them. The CDR3 region has the DNA TGTGCCAGCACCCTAGGGTCGAGGATCTATGGCTACACCTTC. Its protein is CASTLGSRIYGYTF.

This chain joins TRBV7-9 and TRBJ2-5; a possible D gene is TRBD2 (7 bases). The V gene's germline CDR1 is SEHNR and CDR2 FQNEAQ (reference sequence). With 4 bases removed from V and 2 bases from J, the gap between germline ends came to 20 bases. CDR3 length equals 17 residues. Written as DNA, the CDR3 is TGTGCCAGCAGCTCCGCCAGGGGTAGGGGGGGGCAAGAGACCCAGTACTTC. Translated, it gives CASSSARGRGGQETQYF. Full variable domain (remainder filled in from reference TRBV7-9 and TRBJ2-5): DTGVSQNPRHKITKRGQNVTFRCDPISEHNRLYWYRQTLGQGPEFLTYFQNEAQLEKSRLLSDRFSAERPKGSFSTLEIQRTEQGDSAMYLCASSSARGRGGQETQYFGPGTRLLVL.

This clonotype turned up a few times. The V gene is TRBV2, the J gene TRBJ2-7, with D perhaps assigned TRBD1 or TRBD2 (6 bases each). The ends were cut back, 4 bases at V and 0 bases at J, with 13 bases in the middle. The CDR3 loop spans 15 amino acids. Germline V CDR1 and CDR2: SNHLY, FYNNEI. CDR3 DNA: TGTGCCAGCAGTGTGAGCCGGGGGCTCTCCTACGAGCAGTACTTC. Translation: CASSVSRGLSYEQYF.

This clonotype was recorded a few times. The chain carries TRBV2 and TRBJ1-6; D is perhaps TRBD1 (6 bases). This CDR3 has 16 amino acids. V shed 3 bases and J shed 5 bases, with 14 bases lying between them. The germline V gene has CDR1 SNHLY and CDR2 FYNNEI. CDR3 residues: CASSEMGARNNSPLHF. The CDR3 DNA reads as TGTGCCAGCAGTGAGATGGGGGCGCGGAATAATTCACCCCTCCACTTT.

The sample holds a few counts of this clonotype. CDR3 amino acids: CSARERSNYGYTF. DNA of the CDR3: TGCAGTGCTAGAGAGAGGTCTAACTATGGCTACACCTTC. The chain couples TRBV20-1 to TRBJ1-2; the D is unclear. Germline values: CDR1 DFQATT, CDR2 SNEGSKA (reference sequence). This CDR3 spans 13 amino acids. The germline V and J ends were trimmed by 0 bases and 0 bases, with 5 bases remaining between them.

V and J are TRBV28 and TRBJ2-6; D is ambiguous. V was trimmed by 7 bases and J by 0 bases, leaving 19 bases between them. CDR3 size: 18 residues. CDR1 is MDHEN, CDR2 SYDVKM, per germline. CDR3 DNA sequence: TGTGCCAGCACTAACGGGTGGGCAGGAGACTCTGGGGCCAACGTCCTGACTTTC. Its translation: CASTNGWAGDSGANVLTF.

This chain links TRBV4-1 with TRBJ2-3; no reliable D call. Germline V CDR1 and CDR2: MGHRA, YSYEKL. V lost 1 base to trimming and J lost 4 bases, with 6 bases between them. The CDR3 contains 13 residues. CDR3 protein: CASSQVIPDTQYF. The CDR3 DNA reads TGCGCCAGCAGCCAAGTCATCCCAGATACGCAGTATTTT.

The chain combines TRBV11-1 with TRBJ1-6, with D tentatively TRBD1 (6 bases). The V and J ends lost 5 bases and 7 bases respectively, with 15 bases between them. The CDR3 covers 15 residues. CDR1 SGHAT and CDR2 FQDESV come from the germline V gene (reference sequence). The CDR3 sequence: CASSQAQTGNSPLHF. The CDR3 DNA reads TGTGCCAGCAGCCAGGCTCAGACAGGAAATTCACCCCTCCACTTT.

The chain combines TRBV7-9 with TRBJ1-6, with D uncertain. The V end lost 2 bases, the J end lost 0 bases, and 11 bases lay between the germline ends. Germline V gene data show CDR1 as SEHNR and CDR2 as FQNEAQ (reference sequence). The CDR3 spans 17 residues. The chain's CDR3 is CASSLPPGHSYNSPLHF. CDR3 in DNA: TGTGCCAGCAGCTTACCCCCCGGCCACTCCTATAATTCACCCCTCCACTTT.

The V call is TRBV6-2 or TRBV6-3, the J call TRBJ1-2; D may be TRBD1 (6 bases). The CDR3 length is 14 residues. CDR1 is MNHEY, CDR2 SVGEGT, per germline. Trimming took 6 bases from V and 8 from J, leaving 19 bases between them. The CDR3 region has the DNA TGTGCCAGCAGGCTGGACAGTCGCATTCTGGGCTACACCTTC. Translating it yields CASRLDSRILGYTF.

The rearrangement joins TRBV20-1 to TRBJ2-7; D may be TRBD2 (5 bases). V shed 3 bases and J shed 9 bases, with 12 bases lying between them. The CDR3 sequence is 11 residues long. Germline values: CDR1 DFQATT, CDR2 SNEGSKA (reference sequence). The CDR3 loop reads CSASLSGLQYF. CDR3 nucleotides: TGCAGTGCTAGTTTGAGCGGATTGCAGTACTTC.

This clonotype was counted between two and nine times. The chain combines TRBV6-1 with TRBJ2-2; D possibly matches TRBD1 or TRBD2 (5 bases each). CDR3 length: 15 residues. V was trimmed by 5 bases and J by 6 bases, leaving 16 bases between them. The germline CDR1 and CDR2 sequences are MNHNS and SASEGT. CDR3 protein: CASSRTRMGAGELFF. The CDR3, as DNA: TGTGCCAGCAGTCGCACGCGGATGGGGGCCGGGGAGCTGTTTTTT.

The CDR3 nucleotides read TGTGCCAGCAGTACGTGGGGGGTCGAAGCAGATACGCAGTATTTT. Translating gives CASSTWGVEADTQYF. This sequence joins TRBV27 and TRBJ2-3; maybe TRBD2 (6 bases). Per the germline V gene, CDR1 is MNHEY and CDR2 is SMNVEV (reference sequence). Trimming removed 5 bases from V and 4 bases from J, with 16 bases in between. This CDR3 has 15 residues.

The chain uses TRBV4-3 and TRBJ2-1; D not resolved. Germline CDR1 reads LGHNA; CDR2 reads YSLEER. This CDR3 contains 14 residues. The V and J ends lost 4 bases and 12 bases respectively, with 19 bases between them. CDR3 nucleotides: TGCGCCAGCAGCCCCACCCCCGGCGTGATTGGGCAGTTCTTC. This gives the protein CASSPTPGVIGQFF.